The 19 T cell receptor beta chains reported below all come from one sample, sequenced in a study of CD8+ T cells in alopecia areata. Extraction and reverse transcription of RNA yielded cDNA as the sequencing template. The data were produced by immunoSEQ multiplex PCR, yet TCRdb's version contains in-frame clones alone and is incomplete. Among 93,000 or so clones listed, roughly half were seen once. Sequencing was carried out using CD4+ T cells sorted from blood. These receptors were collected from a human donor in good health.

The chain has TRBV29-1 and TRBJ2-7; D ambiguous. The germline V gene encodes CDR1 SQVTM and CDR2 ANQGSEA. Trimming removed 4 bases at V and 3 bases at J, with 19 bases between. This CDR3 contains 15 residues. This CDR3 is CSVVDTKSSYYEQYF. The CDR3 DNA sequence: TGCAGCGTTGTTGACACCAAATCGTCATACTACGAGCAGTACTTC.

V is TRBV10-3 and J is TRBJ1-6, with 9 bases identical to TRBD1. V lost 7 bases and J lost 8; bases outside the gene matches: 3. CDR3 size: 13 residues. Germline loops: CDR1 ENHRY, CDR2 SYGVKD. CDR3 nucleotides: TGTGCCATCAAGGGGGACAGGGATTCACCCCTCCACTTT. It codes for CAIKGDRDSPLHF.

This clone was seen a handful of times. The genes are TRBV1 and TRBJ1-5. TRBV1 is noted as a pseudogene. CDR3 length: 19 amino acids. The CDR3 coding sequence is TGCACCAGCAGCCATTCGAAGCCCGCCAAGATCCGTGACAATCAGCCCCAGCATTTT. It yields the protein CTSSHSKPAKIRDNQPQHF.

The V and J genes are TRBV11-3 and TRBJ2-1, with no clear D. Trimming shortened V by 7 bases and J by 6 bases, and 13 bases separated the two germline ends. This CDR3 is built from 13 residues. Germline V lookup: CDR1 SGHNT, CDR2 YENEEA. The CDR3 region has the DNA TGTGCCAGCAAGGGAACATGGGGCAATGAGCAGTTCTTC. Encoded protein: CASKGTWGNEQFF.

The V call is TRBV14, the J call TRBJ2-1; D tentatively fits TRBD1 or TRBD2 (5 bases each). V dropped 9 bases and J dropped 2 bases, with 14 bases sitting between them. There are 14 residues in the CDR3. Per the germline V gene, CDR1 is SGHDN and CDR2 is FVKESK. CDR3 bases: TGTGCCAGTACTAGGGGAGTCCCCTACAATGAGCAGTTCTTC. Its protein is CASTRGVPYNEQFF.

The genes are TRBV10-3 and TRBJ2-1; 12 nucleotides match TRBD2. The ends lost 5 bases at V and 8 bases at J; junction bases unmatched: 4. Germline CDR1 and CDR2: ENHRY and SYGVKD. The CDR3 has 14 residues. The CDR3 is CAISTSGGRDEQFF. CDR3 sequence (DNA): TGTGCCATCAGTACTAGCGGGGGGCGAGATGAGCAGTTCTTC.

The chain carries TRBV30 and TRBJ1-1; 7 bases map to TRBD1. This CDR3 has 13 amino acids. Germline V gene lookup returns CDR1 GTSNPN and CDR2 SVGIG (reference sequence). Losses at the gene ends were 2 bases for V and 4 bases for J; bases not matched to a gene: 4. The CDR3 DNA sequence: TGTGCCTGGAGTCCTGACAGGGCCACTGAAGCTTTCTTT. Translated: CAWSPDRATEAFF.

The genes are TRBV5-6 and TRBJ2-4, with D possibly TRBD1 on 5 matching bases. In germline, CDR1 is SGHDT, CDR2 YYEEEE. CDR3 size: 14 residues. Trimming took 4 bases from V and 2 from J, leaving 10 bases between them. The CDR3 region is CASSPGFSKNIQYF. For the CDR3, the DNA is TGTGCCAGCAGCCCAGGGTTTTCCAAAAACATTCAGTACTTC.

A few counts support this clone. The chain joins TRBV6-6 to TRBJ2-3, with TRBD1 matching over 9 bases. From germline, CDR1 is MNHNY and CDR2 SVGAGI (reference sequence). CDR3 length equals 15 residues. The junction had 5 bases not matched to a gene; V was cut back by 5 bases and J by 2 bases. CDR3 in amino acids: CASSHRGLDTDTQYF. The CDR3 coding sequence is TGTGCCAGCAGTCACAGGGGGCTGGACACAGATACGCAGTATTTT.

The chain joins TRBV25-1 to TRBJ1-1; TRBD1 matches 9 bases. The CDR3 totals 14 residues. J lost 1 base, V lost 5 bases, and 2 bases had no gene match. Looked up from germline, CDR1 is MGHDK and CDR2 is SYGVNS. CDR3 residues: CASSPGQGNTEAFF. The CDR3 nucleotides read TGTGCCAGCAGTCCGGGACAGGGGAACACTGAAGCTTTCTTT.

This clone was seen a few times. The chain is built from TRBV19 and TRBJ1-1; TRBD1 aligns across 10 bases. Trimming took 2 bases from V and 6 from J; bases not matched to a gene: 9. The CDR3 has 16 amino acids. Germline V gene data show CDR1 as LNHDA and CDR2 as SQIVND (reference sequence). CDR3 sequence (DNA): TGTGCCAGTAGTATACCTCCGGGACAGGGGCCCCCTGAAGCTTTCTTT. Its protein product is CASSIPPGQGPPEAFF.

The rearrangement uses TRBV4-2 and TRBJ1-6; TRBD1 might be the D (5 bases). The CDR3 loop spans 16 amino acids. Germline CDR1 reads LGHNA; CDR2 reads YNFKEQ. The V and J ends lost 5 bases and 10 bases respectively, with 21 bases between them. CDR3 in amino acids: CASSSQEGSGGSPLHF. In nucleotides, the CDR3 is TGTGCCAGCAGCAGTCAAGAGGGGAGCGGAGGCTCACCCCTCCACTTT.

The chain links TRBV30 to TRBJ1-5; 8 bases align to TRBD1. The CDR3 runs 13 residues. Germline CDR1 and CDR2: GTSNPN and SVGIG (reference sequence). Trimming removed 5 bases from V and 5 bases from J; junction bases left unmatched: 5. The CDR3 DNA is TGTGCCTGGGGACAGGGCGAGGATCAGCCCCAGCATTTT. This translates into CAWGQGEDQPQHF.

The chain recombines TRBV9 with TRBJ2-3; 7 bases map to TRBD2. The CDR3 is made up of 15 amino acids. The V segment lost 1 base and the J segment 4 bases; nucleotides outside the gene matches: 6. Germline CDR1 and CDR2: SGDLS and YYNGEE. This CDR3 is CASSVWGGYADTQYF. As DNA, the CDR3 is TGTGCCAGCAGCGTATGGGGGGGATACGCAGATACGCAGTATTTT.

On this clone: One end of the junction varies from germline; a read error may be responsible. This chain joins TRBV23-1 and TRBJ2-7, with a weak D call TRBD1 (6 bases). TRBV23-1 is classed as an ORF, of uncertain function. The CDR3 is 14 residues long. In DNA, the CDR3 is TGCGCCAGCAATCAACGAGGGCAGGGGCGCGTGGGGTACTTC. Protein: CASNQRGQGRVGYF.

The gene calls are TRBV7-8 and TRBJ2-3; D gene uncertain. CDR3 length equals 13 residues. CDR1 is SGHVS and CDR2 is FQNEAQ in the germline V gene. Trimming took off 5 bases at V and 5 bases at J, with 11 bases between the two ends. This chain's CDR3 is CASSPLMGDTQYF. CDR3 DNA sequence: TGTGCCAGCAGCCCCCTGATGGGAGATACGCAGTATTTT.

V usage is TRBV30 and J usage is TRBJ2-7; 7 nucleotides align to TRBD2. Losses at the gene ends were 7 bases for V and 0 bases for J; bases not matched to a gene: 6. Germline CDR1 and CDR2: GTSNPN and SVGIG (reference sequence). The CDR3 length is 13 residues. CDR3 DNA: TGTGCCTCCTCTCGGGACTACTCCTACGAGCAGTACTTC. It codes for CASSRDYSYEQYF.

The chain joins TRBV11-2 to TRBJ2-2; 8 bases agree with TRBD1. Trimming removed 5 bases from V and 1 base from J; junction bases left unmatched: 6. This CDR3 spans 16 amino acids. Germline V lookup: CDR1 SGHAT, CDR2 FQNNGV. This CDR3 is CASSARQGLNTGELFF. The CDR3 DNA follows: TGTGCCAGCAGCGCCAGACAGGGGCTGAACACCGGGGAGCTGTTTTTT.

The rearrangement links TRBV28 to TRBJ1-5, with 8 bases identical to TRBD1. CDR1 MDHEN and CDR2 SYDVKM come from the germline V gene. The CDR3 extends over 14 amino acids. Trimming took 7 bases from V and 4 from J; bases not matched to a gene: 6. The CDR3 protein is CASTIQGGNQPQHF. Written as DNA, the CDR3 is TGTGCCAGCACTATACAGGGGGGGAATCAGCCCCAGCATTTT. The full variable domain, rest sourced from reference TRBV28 and TRBJ1-5, is DVKVTQSSRYLVKRTGEKVFLECVQDMDHENMFWYRQDPGLGLRLIYFSYDVKMKEKGDIPEGYSVSREKKERFSLILESASTNQTSMYLCASTIQGGNQPQHFGDGTRLSIL.